This TCR beta chain was retrieved from a study of cytomegalovirus exposure and HLA in healthy donors. Study-wide results and caveats: Earlier results showed most TCR beta V segments being productive about 87% or about 30% of the time. In a later analysis, 15,000 to 20,000 TCR beta sequences were associated with HLA alleles at 0.05 false discovery rate.

Trimming took 4 bases from V and 3 from J, leaving 9 bases between them. Germline V gene lookup returns CDR1 LGHNA and CDR2 YSLEER. CDR3 length equals 13 residues. Amplification used 60 Vbeta primers and 13 Jbeta primers. Original data processing: Roughly 11 million of the approximately 80 million unique TCR beta chains counted in a later analysis were shared. Using immunoSEQ multiplex PCR, the repertoire was profiled, and TCRdb retains in-frame clones only, with some absent. That table gives V, J and clone size, and the DNA gave D and trimming. The sample holds about 140,000 clones, around 85% seen once. This clone turned up a few times. Its antigen is unidentified.

The sequence was obtained from a man aged 35-49 years in good health and CMV-seropositive. Input material: PBMCs. The rearrangement uses TRBV4-3 and TRBJ2-5; no definite D call. This CDR3 is CASSLTGKETQYF. The CDR3, as DNA: TGCGCCAGCAGCCTAACGGGTAAAGAGACCCAGTACTTC.